This is a list of T cell receptor beta chains from one sample in a study of OX40 agonist ivuxolimab in advanced cancers. Method: immunoSEQ multiplex PCR; TCRdb's copy keeps in-frame clones and lacks some. The data hold fewer than 75,000 clones, with roughly nine tenths observed a single time. The sample consisted of CD4+ or CD8+ T cells sorted from blood, taken in a trial of the OX40 agonist ivuxolimab. All receptors derive from an adult with an advanced solid tumor such as melanoma, head and neck, liver or kidney cancer. Both conserved end residues are part of each CDR3. Each record gives: D gene, V gene, clone size, J gene, CDR3 DNA, CDR3 protein. D genes are given only for firm matches. Clone size is given for some rows only: seen once, a few or many times, or a class if the clone is expanded.

D gene: TRBD1
V gene: TRBV10-3
clone size: -
J gene: TRBJ1-2
CDR3 DNA: TGTGCCATCAGTGATTCAAAGACAGGGGGCTATGGCTACACCTTC
CDR3 protein: CAISDSKTGGYGYTF

D gene: TRBD1
V gene: TRBV4-1
clone size: -
J gene: TRBJ1-2
CDR3 DNA: TGCGCCAGCAGCCCGAGGACAGGGGCCTATGGCTACACCTTC
CDR3 protein: CASSPRTGAYGYTF

D gene: TRBD2
V gene: TRBV28
clone size: -
J gene: TRBJ2-5
CDR3 DNA: TGTGCCAGCAGTCAAACTAGCGGGAGAGGAGAGACCCAGTACTTC
CDR3 protein: CASSQTSGRGETQYF

D gene: -
V gene: TRBV5-1
clone size: -
J gene: TRBJ1-1
CDR3 DNA: TGCGCCAGCAGCTTGAGGGGGACGAACACTGAAGCTTTCTTT
CDR3 protein: CASSLRGTNTEAFF

D gene: -
V gene: TRBV21-1
clone size: -
J gene: TRBJ1-5
CDR3 DNA: TGTGCCAGCAGCCCCGGGACAGGGTTCCGTCAGCCCCAGCATTTT
CDR3 protein: CASSPGTGFRQPQHF

D gene: -
V gene: TRBV4-1
clone size: -
J gene: TRBJ1-6
CDR3 DNA: TGCGCCAGCAGCCAAGAACGGTGGGGAGCTAATTCACCCCTCCACTTT
CDR3 protein: CASSQERWGANSPLHF

D gene: -
V gene: TRBV6-1
clone size: once
J gene: TRBJ2-7
CDR3 DNA: TGTGCCAGCAGTGAATGGGGGCCCGAGCAGTACTTC
CDR3 protein: CASSEWGPEQYF

D gene: TRBD1
V gene: TRBV5-1
clone size: -
J gene: TRBJ2-1
CDR3 DNA: TGCGCCAGCAGCGCGCGGGACAGGGGCCGGATGGGTTACAATGAGCAGTTCTTC
CDR3 protein: CASSARDRGRMGYNEQFF

D gene: -
V gene: TRBV15
clone size: -
J gene: TRBJ2-1
CDR3 DNA: TGTGCCACCAGCAGAGCCAGGTACAATGAGCAGTTCTTC
CDR3 protein: CATSRARYNEQFF

D gene: TRBD1
V gene: TRBV11-3
clone size: -
J gene: TRBJ1-1
CDR3 DNA: TGTGCCAGCAGCCAGTACCAGGGGGCGGTTAACACTGAAGCTTTCTTT
CDR3 protein: CASSQYQGAVNTEAFF

D gene: TRBD1
V gene: TRBV15
clone size: -
J gene: TRBJ2-5
CDR3 DNA: TGTGCCACCAGCAGAGAAAGGACAGGGAGTGTGGAGACCCAGTACTTC
CDR3 protein: CATSRERTGSVETQYF

D gene: -
V gene: TRBV19
clone size: -
J gene: TRBJ1-1
CDR3 DNA: TGTGCCAGTAGTATACGGCACCAGAACACTGAAGCTTTCTTT
CDR3 protein: CASSIRHQNTEAFF

D gene: -
V gene: TRBV5-4
clone size: -
J gene: TRBJ2-6
CDR3 DNA: TGTGCCAGCAGCTTGGTTAGGGCTGGGGCCAACGTCCTGACTTTC
CDR3 protein: CASSLVRAGANVLTF

D gene: -
V gene: TRBV19
clone size: few
J gene: TRBJ2-2
CDR3 DNA: TGTGCCAGTACCGCGGACAGAGCAACTCCCACCGGGGAGCTGTTTTTT
CDR3 protein: CASTADRATPTGELFF

D gene: TRBD1
V gene: TRBV11-2
clone size: -
J gene: TRBJ2-5
CDR3 DNA: TGTGCCAGCAGCTTAGCCCGGGACAGGCTCCAAGAGACCCAGTACTTC
CDR3 protein: CASSLARDRLQETQYF

D gene: -
V gene: TRBV2
clone size: -
J gene: TRBJ2-7
CDR3 DNA: TGTGCCAGCAGTGCTGAAGGGTCCACACCCTACGAGCAGTACTTC
CDR3 protein: CASSAEGSTPYEQYF

D gene: -
V gene: TRBV2
clone size: -
J gene: TRBJ2-7
CDR3 DNA: TGTGCCAGCAGTGAAGAGGCAGACTACGAGCAGTACTTC
CDR3 protein: CASSEEADYEQYF

D gene: -
V gene: TRBV19
clone size: -
J gene: TRBJ1-2
CDR3 DNA: TGTGCCAGTAGTCACGACCTATTGGATGGCTACACCTTC
CDR3 protein: CASSHDLLDGYTF

D gene: TRBD2
V gene: TRBV4-2
clone size: -
J gene: TRBJ2-1
CDR3 DNA: TGTGCCAGCAGCCAAGATTATCCTAGCGGGAGATTCTTC
CDR3 protein: CASSQDYPSGRFF

D gene: -
V gene: TRBV11-2
clone size: -
J gene: TRBJ2-2
CDR3 DNA: TGTGCCAGCAGCTCCCCAGGGGTGGCTCCCTCCACCGGGGAGCTGTTTTTT
CDR3 protein: CASSSPGVAPSTGELFF

D gene: -
V gene: TRBV7-8
clone size: -
J gene: TRBJ2-6
CDR3 DNA: TGTGCCAGCAGCTTAGTTCCGCTAGGGAGCTCTGGGGCCAACGTCCTGACTTTC
CDR3 protein: CASSLVPLGSSGANVLTF

D gene: -
V gene: TRBV5-4
clone size: few
J gene: TRBJ1-4
CDR3 DNA: TGTGCCAGCAGCCCGGAGCCGGGGCCTAATGAAAAACTGTTTTTT
CDR3 protein: CASSPEPGPNEKLFF

D gene: -
V gene: TRBV7-6
clone size: -
J gene: TRBJ2-2
CDR3 DNA: TGTGCCAGCAGCTTAGAAGTGTTGGCGAACACCGGGGAGCTGTTTTTT
CDR3 protein: CASSLEVLANTGELFF

D gene: TRBD2
V gene: TRBV11-2
clone size: once
J gene: TRBJ2-7
CDR3 DNA: TGTGCCAGCAGCCGGGAGGGCGGCGAGCAGTACTTC
CDR3 protein: CASSREGGEQYF

D gene: -
V gene: TRBV18
clone size: -
J gene: TRBJ2-1
CDR3 DNA: TGTGCCAGCTCACCAGGGGTCAGCTCCTACAATGAGCAGTTCTTC
CDR3 protein: CASSPGVSSYNEQFF

D gene: -
V gene: TRBV9
clone size: -
J gene: TRBJ2-7
CDR3 DNA: TGTGCCAGCAGCGTAGGGAGCGCATCCTACGAGCAGTACTTC
CDR3 protein: CASSVGSASYEQYF

D gene: TRBD1
V gene: TRBV19
clone size: -
J gene: TRBJ1-2
CDR3 DNA: TGTGCCAGTAGTACCACAGGGGTCTATGGCTACACCTTC
CDR3 protein: CASSTTGVYGYTF

D gene: -
V gene: TRBV11-3
clone size: -
J gene: TRBJ2-1
CDR3 DNA: TGTGCCAGCAGCCAGGGGATCCACGGTGAGCAGTTCTTC
CDR3 protein: CASSQGIHGEQFF

D gene: -
V gene: TRBV15
clone size: -
J gene: TRBJ2-1
CDR3 DNA: TGTGCCACCAGCAGAGATACCAGGGATGAGCAGTTCTTC
CDR3 protein: CATSRDTRDEQFF

D gene: TRBD2
V gene: TRBV10-3
clone size: -
J gene: TRBJ2-1
CDR3 DNA: TGTGCCATCAGTACAGGGACTAGGGGTAATGAGCAGTTCTTC
CDR3 protein: CAISTGTRGNEQFF

D gene: TRBD1
V gene: TRBV2
clone size: -
J gene: TRBJ2-1
CDR3 DNA: TGTGCCAGCGCCGGCAGGGGGTGGAATGAGCAGTTCTTC
CDR3 protein: CASAGRGWNEQFF

D gene: -
V gene: TRBV13
clone size: -
J gene: TRBJ1-1
CDR3 DNA: TGTGCCAGCAGCTTACCGAGTGGCACTGAAGCTTTCTTT
CDR3 protein: CASSLPSGTEAFF

D gene: TRBD2
V gene: TRBV5-1
clone size: -
J gene: TRBJ2-3
CDR3 DNA: TGCGCCAGCAGCCCGGGACTAGCGGAGGTTACGCAGTATTTT
CDR3 protein: CASSPGLAEVTQYF

D gene: -
V gene: TRBV20-1
clone size: -
J gene: TRBJ1-4
CDR3 DNA: TGCAGTGCTGGGATTCCGGAAAAACTGTTTTTT
CDR3 protein: CSAGIPEKLFF

D gene: TRBD2
V gene: TRBV10-2
clone size: once
J gene: TRBJ2-7
CDR3 DNA: TGCGCCAGCAGTGAGTCGCAAGCGGGAGGTAGCTACGAGCAGTACTTC
CDR3 protein: CASSESQAGGSYEQYF

D gene: TRBD1
V gene: TRBV4-1
clone size: -
J gene: TRBJ2-3
CDR3 DNA: TGCGCCAGCAGCCAAGTTATTTCGGACAGGCCTAGCACAGATACGCAGTATTTT
CDR3 protein: CASSQVISDRPSTDTQYF

D gene: -
V gene: TRBV30
clone size: few
J gene: TRBJ1-1
CDR3 DNA: TGTGCCTGGAGTCGGACAATGAACACTGAAGCTTTCTTT
CDR3 protein: CAWSRTMNTEAFF

D gene: -
V gene: TRBV19
clone size: -
J gene: TRBJ2-5
CDR3 DNA: TGTGCCAGTAGTATACCAAATGGGGAGACCCAGTACTTC
CDR3 protein: CASSIPNGETQYF

D gene: -
V gene: TRBV28
clone size: -
J gene: TRBJ2-7
CDR3 DNA: TGTGCCAGCAGTTCCGGGACTGGAATCTACGAGCAGTACTTC
CDR3 protein: CASSSGTGIYEQYF

D gene: TRBD1
V gene: TRBV27
clone size: -
J gene: TRBJ1-1
CDR3 DNA: TGTGCCAGCAGTTACGACAGGGTCACTGAAGCTTTCTTT
CDR3 protein: CASSYDRVTEAFF

D gene: -
V gene: TRBV27
clone size: -
J gene: TRBJ1-4
CDR3 DNA: TGTGCCAGCAGTTTCGGGGGGCTGGCTAATGAAAAACTGTTTTTT
CDR3 protein: CASSFGGLANEKLFF

D gene: -
V gene: TRBV6-1
clone size: once
J gene: TRBJ2-7
CDR3 DNA: TGTGCCAGCAGTGATCTTAGGGGGGGGCAATCCTACGAGCAGTACTTC
CDR3 protein: CASSDLRGGQSYEQYF

D gene: -
V gene: TRBV12-2
clone size: -
J gene: TRBJ2-2
CDR3 DNA: TGTGCAAGTCGCTTAGGCCCTGGGGGTAGCGGGGTCAACACCGGGGAGCTGTTTTTT
CDR3 protein: CASRLGPGGSGVNTGELFF

D gene: TRBD2
V gene: TRBV7-9
clone size: -
J gene: TRBJ2-1
CDR3 DNA: TGTGCCAGCAGCTCGACTAGCGGGAGGGTCCGGGAGCAGTTCTTC
CDR3 protein: CASSSTSGRVREQFF

D gene: -
V gene: TRBV5-1
clone size: once
J gene: TRBJ1-4
CDR3 DNA: TGCGCCAGCAGACCCAGGGGTTTTGTGGATGAAAAACTGTTTTTT
CDR3 protein: CASRPRGFVDEKLFF

D gene: -
V gene: TRBV2
clone size: -
J gene: TRBJ2-5
CDR3 DNA: TGTGCCAGCAGTGAGAGGGACTTAAACTTC
CDR3 protein: CASSERDLNF

D gene: -
V gene: TRBV5-1
clone size: once
J gene: TRBJ2-1
CDR3 DNA: TGCGCCAGCAGCTTGGGACAGTCCTACAATGAGCAGTTCTTC
CDR3 protein: CASSLGQSYNEQFF

D gene: -
V gene: TRBV30
clone size: -
J gene: TRBJ2-5
CDR3 DNA: TGTGCCTGGGGAGGGGGGGTTGAGACCCAGTACTTC
CDR3 protein: CAWGGGVETQYF

D gene: TRBD2
V gene: TRBV18
clone size: -
J gene: TRBJ2-1
CDR3 DNA: TGTGCCAGCTCATTTGTAGCGGGAGTCTACAATGAGCAGTTCTTC
CDR3 protein: CASSFVAGVYNEQFF